The 31 T cell receptor beta chains below were found in one sample sequenced in a study of brain T cells in children with intractable seizures. Measured with immunoSEQ multiplex PCR; TCRdb has only the in-frame clones, and not every one. The table records around 80,000 clones, under 95% of them present only once. The starting material was peripheral blood, obtained at surgery. These receptors originate from a girl aged 2 to 10 with Rasmussen encephalitis and intractable seizures.

The chain is built from TRBV20-1 and TRBJ2-1, with D maybe TRBD2 (5 bases). Germline V CDR1 and CDR2: DFQATT, SNEGSKA (reference sequence). V lost 3 bases and J 4 bases, leaving 13 bases between the germline ends. This CDR3 has 14 amino acids. This CDR3 reads CSASKSGLYNEQFF. The CDR3 nucleotides are TGCAGTGCTAGTAAAAGCGGACTTTACAATGAGCAGTTCTTC.

Written as DNA, the CDR3 is TGTGCCAGCAGCCTAAGGTCACAGGTCCACGAGCAGTACTTC. Translating gives CASSLRSQVHEQYF. This chain uses TRBV7-8 with TRBJ2-7; perhaps TRBD1 as D (5 bases). The CDR3 sequence is 14 residues long. V lost 5 bases and J 5 bases, leaving 16 bases between the germline ends. Germline loops: CDR1 SGHVS, CDR2 FQNEAQ.

This rearrangement joins TRBV6-5 to TRBJ1-2; D unresolved. The germline V gene encodes CDR1 MNHEY and CDR2 SVGAGI. The CDR3 is made up of 14 amino acids. The V end was cut by 2 bases, the J end by 2 bases, with 9 bases between. CDR3 sequence: CASSYLRTNYGYTF. The CDR3 DNA sequence: TGTGCCAGCAGTTACCTACGGACGAACTATGGCTACACCTTC.

V usage is TRBV29-1 and J usage is TRBJ1-1; D gene unclear. Deletions cut 4 bases from V and 8 bases from J, with 20 bases between. This CDR3 is built from 14 residues. From germline, CDR1 is SQVTM and CDR2 ANQGSEA. In DNA form, the CDR3 reads TGCAGCGTTGGATTAAGGGCTGGACGGGTCGAAGCTTTCTTT. Translating gives CSVGLRAGRVEAFF.

The rearrangement joins TRBV11-2 to TRBJ2-3; 12 positions match TRBD1. The CDR3 sequence is 17 residues long. Germline V gene sequence: CDR1 SGHAT, CDR2 FQNNGV. The trim removed 3 bases at V and 8 bases at J, leaving 12 bases unmatched. Here the CDR3 reads CASSLDPGQGARGTQYF. The CDR3 bases are TGTGCCAGCAGCTTGGACCCGGGACAGGGGGCGCGCGGTACGCAGTATTTT.

The chain combines TRBV7-3 with TRBJ2-1; 15 positions match TRBD2. This CDR3 region has 16 residues. Germline values: CDR1 SGHTA, CDR2 FQGTGA. V was pared by 5 bases and J by 5 bases, with 4 bases of the junction left unmatched. CDR3 region: CASSGGTSGGNNEQFF. CDR3 sequence (DNA): TGTGCCAGCAGCGGCGGGACTAGCGGGGGGAACAATGAGCAGTTCTTC.

The V and J genes are TRBV5-1 and TRBJ2-5; D not resolved. Trimming took 4 bases from V and 1 from J, leaving 5 bases between them. Germline lookup yields CDR1 SGHRS and CDR2 YFSETQ. This CDR3 has 12 amino acids. The CDR3 sequence: CASSGPQETQYF. For the CDR3, the DNA is TGCGCCAGCAGCGGACCCCAAGAGACCCAGTACTTC.

This chain joins TRBV7-3 and TRBJ2-1, with 8 bases matching TRBD1. Trimming removed 5 bases from V and 7 bases from J; junction bases left unmatched: 7. The CDR3 is 14 residues long. Germline CDR1 SGHTA, CDR2 FQGTGA. CDR3 sequence (DNA): TGTGCCAGCAGCCCAGGGGGCTCGGTGAATGAGCAGTTCTTC. Protein product: CASSPGGSVNEQFF. Variable domain in full (rest from reference TRBV7-3 and TRBJ2-1): GAGVSQTPSNKVTEKGKYVELRCDPISGHTALYWYRQSLGQGPEFLIYFQGTGAADDSGLPNDRFFAVRPEGSVSTLKIQRTERGDSAVYLCASSPGGSVNEQFFGPGTRLTVL.

The chain links TRBV2 to TRBJ1-2; no reliable D call. The V gene lost 1 base and the J gene lost 8 bases, with 8 bases spanning the gap. From germline, CDR1 is SNHLY and CDR2 FYNNEI. CDR3 length equals 12 residues. The CDR3 bases are TGTGCCAGCAGTGAAGGGGTGTGGGGCTACACCTTC. It translates to CASSEGVWGYTF.

CDR3 region: CASNSGATSGRWDNEQFF. CDR3 coding DNA: TGTGCCAGTAACTCAGGGGCGACTAGCGGTCGGTGGGACAATGAGCAGTTCTTC. This chain links TRBV19 with TRBJ2-1; 9 nucleotides align to TRBD2. The germline CDR1 and CDR2 sequences are LNHDA and SQIVND (reference sequence). Trimming took 7 bases from V and 5 from J; bases not matched to a gene: 18. The CDR3 has 18 residues.

This rearrangement joins TRBV5-1 to TRBJ1-1, with 7 bases lining up with TRBD1. V gave up 3 bases and J gave up 1 base; unmatched junction bases: 9. This CDR3 region has 16 residues. The germline CDR1 and CDR2 sequences are SGHRS and YFSETQ. The chain's CDR3 is CASSSPTGARNTEAFF. Written as DNA, the CDR3 is TGCGCCAGCAGCTCCCCCACAGGGGCGAGGAACACTGAAGCTTTCTTT.

This clone appeared a single time. The V call is TRBV19, the J call TRBJ1-5; the match to TRBD1 covers 8 bases. V shed 8 bases, J shed 4 bases, and the junction held 7 bases outside the gene matches. Germline V gives CDR1 LNHDA, CDR2 SQIVND (reference sequence). The CDR3 has 14 amino acids. CDR3 coding DNA: TGTGCCAGTGGACAGGGAATAGGGAATCAGCCCCAGCATTTT. The encoded protein is CASGQGIGNQPQHF.

The chain combines TRBV2 with TRBJ1-1, with unresolved D. In germline, CDR1 is SNHLY, CDR2 FYNNEI. The CDR3 length is 10 residues. V dropped 3 bases and J dropped 7 bases, with 3 bases sitting between them. CDR3 in DNA: TGTGCCAGCAGTGACGTTGAAGCTTTCTTT. It codes for CASSDVEAFF.

The table lists this clone with a few counts. This chain connects TRBV6-5 to TRBJ1-2, with 7 bases matching TRBD1. V lost 0 bases, J lost 5 bases, and 6 bases stayed unmatched. This CDR3 spans 15 amino acids. CDR1 and CDR2 from the germline V gene are MNHEY and SVGAGI. CDR3 nucleotides: TGTGCCAGCAGTTACTCCGGGACAGTTTTTTATGGCTACACCTTC. Translated: CASSYSGTVFYGYTF.

The chain recombines TRBV2 with TRBJ2-1; D may be TRBD1 (5 bases). Germline V gene sequence: CDR1 SNHLY, CDR2 FYNNEI. The V end was cut by 4 bases, the J end by 4 bases, with 17 bases between. The CDR3 runs to 16 residues. The CDR3 loop reads CASSASWGAEYNEQFF. The DNA of the CDR3 is TGTGCCAGCAGTGCCAGTTGGGGCGCCGAGTACAATGAGCAGTTCTTC.

This clone was detected only a few times. V is TRBV9 and J is TRBJ1-2; no clear D. Per the germline V gene, CDR1 is SGDLS and CDR2 is YYNGEE. Trimming left V 3 bases short and J 2 bases short, with 20 bases between. The CDR3 runs to 17 residues. The CDR3 sequence is CASSENPREQSNYGYTF. The CDR3 DNA is TGTGCCAGCAGCGAAAACCCCCGGGAGCAGAGCAACTATGGCTACACCTTC.

The V call is TRBV3-1 (or the pseudogene TRBV3-2), the J call TRBJ2-3; 7 bases fit TRBD2. Germline V gives CDR1 LGHDT, CDR2 YNNKEL (reference sequence). CDR3 length: 17 residues. The J segment lost 4 bases and the V segment lost 4 bases, leaving 14 bases of the junction unmatched. CDR3 in amino acids: CASSPNTLRSGADTQYF. CDR3 DNA: TGTGCCAGCAGCCCGAACACTTTGAGGAGCGGGGCAGATACGCAGTATTTT.

The V gene is TRBV29-1, the J gene TRBJ2-1, with D possibly being TRBD2 (5 bases). Trimming removed 4 bases at V and 2 bases at J, with 18 bases between. Germline CDR1 is SQVTM and CDR2 is ANQGSEA. The CDR3 contains 16 residues. CDR3 sequence (DNA): TGCAGCGTTGTCCCCGGCGGGCTATCTACCTACAATGAGCAGTTCTTC. Translated, it gives CSVVPGGLSTYNEQFF.

The V and J genes are TRBV5-1 and TRBJ2-1; weak D call: TRBD1 (5 bases). Germline V CDR1 and CDR2: SGHRS, YFSETQ. This CDR3 comprises 16 residues. V was trimmed by 4 bases and J by 0 bases, leaving 14 bases between them. The CDR3 DNA reads as TGCGCCAGCAGCAATCGACAGTCCCGCTCCTACAATGAGCAGTTCTTC. This encodes CASSNRQSRSYNEQFF.

The chain links TRBV2 to TRBJ1-4; TRBD1 is a possible D gene (5 bases). Germline V gives CDR1 SNHLY, CDR2 FYNNEI. The V end lost 5 bases, the J end lost 0 bases, and 16 bases lay between the germline ends. The CDR3 is 17 residues long. CDR3 coding DNA: TGTGCCAGCAGTTTGGGCGCTAAGGGGACAACTAATGAAAAACTGTTTTTT. It yields the protein CASSLGAKGTTNEKLFF.

The rearrangement links TRBV21-1 to TRBJ1-5. TRBV21-1 is marked as a pseudogene. The CDR3 runs to 12 residues. The CDR3 bases are TGTGCCAGCAGCAAAGCCGCTCAGCCCCAGCATTTT. This gives the protein CASSKAAQPQHF.

The V and J genes are TRBV6-5 and TRBJ2-3, with TRBD2 matching over 8 bases. Germline V CDR1 and CDR2: MNHEY, SVGAGI. The trim removed 4 bases at V and 0 bases at J, leaving 3 bases unmatched. CDR3 length: 15 amino acids. The CDR3, as DNA: TGTGCCAGCAGTTTAGCGGGGTCTAGCACAGATACGCAGTATTTT. It yields the protein CASSLAGSSTDTQYF.

This rearrangement joins TRBV25-1 to TRBJ1-4; D remains ambiguous. From germline, CDR1 is MGHDK and CDR2 SYGVNS. V was cut by 2 bases and J by 7 bases, with 8 bases left in between. CDR3 length: 13 amino acids. The CDR3 DNA is TGTGCCAGCAGTGAAGCCGGCAGTGAAAAACTGTTTTTT. Translation gives CASSEAGSEKLFF.

The CDR3 is CASSQDLARDEKLFF. For the CDR3, the DNA is TGTGCCAGCAGCCAAGATTTGGCCAGAGATGAAAAACTGTTTTTT. The chain couples TRBV3-1 (or the pseudogene TRBV3-2) to TRBJ1-4; D gene ambiguous. Between the trimmed V and J ends, which lost 0 bases and 6 bases, there was a span of 11 bases. This CDR3 has 15 amino acids. Germline V gene sequence: CDR1 LGHDT, CDR2 YNNKEL (reference sequence).

The chain combines TRBV7-3 with TRBJ1-2; tentative D call: TRBD1 (5 bases). Between the trimmed V and J ends, which lost 5 bases and 7 bases, there was a span of 17 bases. CDR3 length equals 14 residues. Germline V gene sequence: CDR1 SGHTA, CDR2 FQGTGA. Here the CDR3 DNA reads TGTGCCAGCAGCCCCGGGGGAGTTAGGGGTGGCTACACCTTC. This codes for CASSPGGVRGGYTF.

The V gene is TRBV5-5, the J gene TRBJ1-1; 7 nucleotides match TRBD1. The junction had 11 bases not matched to a gene; V was cut back by 5 bases and J by 4 bases. This CDR3 region has 15 residues. Germline lookup yields CDR1 SGHKS and CDR2 YYEKEE (reference sequence). CDR3 sequence reads: CASRPSRQGTTEAFF. The CDR3 nucleotides are TGTGCCAGCAGGCCCTCCCGACAGGGTACCACTGAAGCTTTCTTT.

This chain connects TRBV12-3 or TRBV12-4 to TRBJ1-2; D gene ambiguous. The germline V and J ends were trimmed by 4 bases and 6 bases, with 9 bases remaining between them. CDR3 size: 12 residues. The CDR3 DNA is TGTGCCAGCAGTTCAGGTTTCGATGGCTACACCTTC. The encoded protein is CASSSGFDGYTF.

The chain carries TRBV10-2 and TRBJ2-5, with D hard to call. There are 13 residues in the CDR3. The germline gives CDR1 WSHSY, CDR2 SAAADI. Trimming took off 4 bases at V and 5 bases at J, with 11 bases between the two ends. Written as DNA, the CDR3 is TGCGCCAGCAGTGTGGCCAGAGTGGAGACCCAGTACTTC. Its protein product is CASSVARVETQYF.

This clone was seen just once. The chain employs TRBV19 and TRBJ1-5; possible D gene TRBD1, 5 bases. CDR1 is LNHDA, CDR2 SQIVND, per germline (reference sequence). Trimming stripped 8 bases from V and 4 bases from J, with 18 bases between. CDR3 length: 15 amino acids. In DNA form, the CDR3 reads TGTGCCAGTCAAACCTCGGGGCAGCCTAATCAGCCCCAGCATTTT. Protein: CASQTSGQPNQPQHF.

This chain connects TRBV29-1 to TRBJ1-1, with D uncertain. Germline lookup yields CDR1 SQVTM and CDR2 ANQGSEA. The CDR3 is 13 amino acids. V lost 6 bases and J lost 0, with 11 bases in between. CDR3 bases: TGCAGCGTCCTAAAACCGCTGAACACTGAAGCTTTCTTT. Protein sequence: CSVLKPLNTEAFF.

V gene TRBV5-1 combines with J gene TRBJ2-3, with 11 positions matching TRBD1. With 8 bases clipped from V and 3 bases from J, the junction kept 2 bases outside the gene matches. CDR1 is SGHRS, CDR2 YFSETQ, per germline. This CDR3 has 13 residues. The CDR3 bases are TGCGCCAGTGGGACAGGGGGAACAGATACGCAGTATTTT. This translates into CASGTGGTDTQYF.